This entry describes one T cell receptor (beta chain). The antigen is unknown. The CDR3 consists of 15 residues. Germline CDR1 is MNHEY and CDR2 is SVGAGI. V lost 6 bases to trimming and J lost 10 bases; unmatched junction nucleotides: 13. This record belongs to a study of T cell responses to AZD1222 COVID-19 vaccine. Data came from immunoSEQ multiplex PCR; TCRdb stores just in-frame clones and leaves some out. The sample consists of about 120,000 clones, around 93% of them appearing once. Findings and limits, study-wide: Nearly half of unique spike-specific TCRs reportedly avoided B.1.351 and B.1.1.7 mutated regions.

The gene calls are TRBV6-5 and TRBJ2-1, with 9 bases fitting TRBD2. The input for sequencing was peripheral blood, taken on day 0 of AZD1222 vaccination. The clonotype comes from an adult in good health. The CDR3 loop is CASRKRPSGEWEQFF. DNA for the CDR3: TGTGCCAGCAGGAAACGGCCTAGCGGGGAATGGGAGCAGTTCTTC.